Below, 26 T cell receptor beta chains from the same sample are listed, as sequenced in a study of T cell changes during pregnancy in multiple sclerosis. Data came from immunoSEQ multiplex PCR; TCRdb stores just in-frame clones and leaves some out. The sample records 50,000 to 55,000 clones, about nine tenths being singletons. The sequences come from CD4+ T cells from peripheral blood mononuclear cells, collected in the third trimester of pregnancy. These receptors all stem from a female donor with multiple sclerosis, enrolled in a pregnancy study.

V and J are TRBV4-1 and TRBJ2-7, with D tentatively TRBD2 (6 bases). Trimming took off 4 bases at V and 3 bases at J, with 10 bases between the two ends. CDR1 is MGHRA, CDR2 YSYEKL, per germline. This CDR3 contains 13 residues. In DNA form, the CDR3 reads TGCGCCAGCAGCCCTACGGGGGTCTACGAGCAGTACTTC. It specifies CASSPTGVYEQYF.

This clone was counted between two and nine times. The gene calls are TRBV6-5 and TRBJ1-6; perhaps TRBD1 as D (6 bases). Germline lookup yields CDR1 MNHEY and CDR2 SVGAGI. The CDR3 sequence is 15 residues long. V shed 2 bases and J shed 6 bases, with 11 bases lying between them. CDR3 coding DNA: TGTGCCAGCAGTTACCCGACAGGCCCTAATTCACCCCTCCACTTT. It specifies CASSYPTGPNSPLHF.

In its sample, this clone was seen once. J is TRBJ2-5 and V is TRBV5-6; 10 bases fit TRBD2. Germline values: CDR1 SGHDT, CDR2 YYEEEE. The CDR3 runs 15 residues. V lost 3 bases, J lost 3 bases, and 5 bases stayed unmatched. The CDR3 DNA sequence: TGTGCCAGCAGCTACCAGCGGGGGGGAGAAGAGACCCAGTACTTC. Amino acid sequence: CASSYQRGGEETQYF.

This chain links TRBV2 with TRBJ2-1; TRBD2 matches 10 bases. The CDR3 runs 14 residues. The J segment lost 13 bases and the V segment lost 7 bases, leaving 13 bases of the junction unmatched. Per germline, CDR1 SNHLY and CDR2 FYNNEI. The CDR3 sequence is CASILELTSGIQFF. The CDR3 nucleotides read TGTGCCAGCATCCTCGAACTTACTAGCGGGATCCAGTTCTTC.

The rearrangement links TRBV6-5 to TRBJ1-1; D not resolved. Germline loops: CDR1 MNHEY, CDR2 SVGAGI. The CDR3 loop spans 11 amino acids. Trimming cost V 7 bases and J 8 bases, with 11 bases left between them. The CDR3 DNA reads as TGTGCCAGCATGAGATCCGGGGAAGCTTTCTTT. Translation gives CASMRSGEAFF.

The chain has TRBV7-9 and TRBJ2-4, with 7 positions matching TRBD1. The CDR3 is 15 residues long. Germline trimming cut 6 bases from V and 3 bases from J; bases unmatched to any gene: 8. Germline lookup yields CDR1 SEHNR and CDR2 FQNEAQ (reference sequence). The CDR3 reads CASSQLQGVKNIQYF. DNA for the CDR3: TGTGCCAGCAGTCAACTTCAGGGGGTCAAAAACATTCAGTACTTC. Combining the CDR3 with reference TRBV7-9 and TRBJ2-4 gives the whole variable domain DTGVSQNPRHKITKRGQNVTFRCDPISEHNRLYWYRQTLGQGPEFLTYFQNEAQLEKSRLLSDRFSAERPKGSFSTLEIQRTEQGDSAMYLCASSQLQGVKNIQYFGAGTRLSVL.

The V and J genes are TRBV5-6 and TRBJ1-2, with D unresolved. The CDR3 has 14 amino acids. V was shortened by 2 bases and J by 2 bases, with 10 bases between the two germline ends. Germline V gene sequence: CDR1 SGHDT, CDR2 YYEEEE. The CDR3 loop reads CASSFGQTNYGYTF. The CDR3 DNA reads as TGTGCCAGCAGCTTTGGGCAGACCAACTATGGCTACACCTTC.

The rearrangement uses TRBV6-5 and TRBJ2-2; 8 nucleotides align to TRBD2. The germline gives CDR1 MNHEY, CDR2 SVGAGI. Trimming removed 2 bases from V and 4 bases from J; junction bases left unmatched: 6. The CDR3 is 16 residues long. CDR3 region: CASSYGGGLGTGELFF. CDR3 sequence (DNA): TGTGCCAGCAGTTACGGCGGGGGGCTGGGCACCGGGGAGCTGTTTTTT.

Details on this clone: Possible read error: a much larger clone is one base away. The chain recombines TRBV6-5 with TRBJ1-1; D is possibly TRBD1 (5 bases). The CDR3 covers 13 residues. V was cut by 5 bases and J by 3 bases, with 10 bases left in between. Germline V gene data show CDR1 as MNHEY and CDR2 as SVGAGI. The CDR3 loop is CASSGHGDTEAFF. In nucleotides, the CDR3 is TGTGCCAGCAGTGGACACGGTGACACTGAAGCTTTCTTT.

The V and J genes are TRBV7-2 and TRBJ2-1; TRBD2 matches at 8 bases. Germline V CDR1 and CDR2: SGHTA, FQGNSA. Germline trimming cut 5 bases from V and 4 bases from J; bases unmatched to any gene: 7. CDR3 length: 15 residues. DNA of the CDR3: TGTGCCAGCAGCCGTCGGGGGGGCCTTTACAATGAGCAGTTCTTC. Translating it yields CASSRRGGLYNEQFF.

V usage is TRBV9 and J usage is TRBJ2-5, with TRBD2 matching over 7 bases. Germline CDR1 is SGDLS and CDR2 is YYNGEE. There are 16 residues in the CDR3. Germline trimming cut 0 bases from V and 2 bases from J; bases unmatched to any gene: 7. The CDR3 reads CASSVGLGGVQETQYF. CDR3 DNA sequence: TGTGCCAGCAGCGTAGGTTTGGGGGGGGTGCAAGAGACCCAGTACTTC.

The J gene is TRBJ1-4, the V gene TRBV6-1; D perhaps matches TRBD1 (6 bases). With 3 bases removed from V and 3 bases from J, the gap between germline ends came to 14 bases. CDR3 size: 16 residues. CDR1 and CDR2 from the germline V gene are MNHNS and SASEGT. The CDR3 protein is CASSEDPGQANEKLFF. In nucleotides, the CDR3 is TGTGCCAGCAGTGAGGATCCGGGACAAGCTAATGAAAAACTGTTTTTT.

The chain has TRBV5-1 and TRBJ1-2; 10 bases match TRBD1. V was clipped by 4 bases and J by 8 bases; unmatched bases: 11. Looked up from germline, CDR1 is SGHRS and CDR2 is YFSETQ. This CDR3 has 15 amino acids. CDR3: CASSPRSTGGRGYTF. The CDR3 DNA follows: TGCGCCAGCAGCCCCCGTTCGACAGGGGGCAGAGGCTACACCTTC.

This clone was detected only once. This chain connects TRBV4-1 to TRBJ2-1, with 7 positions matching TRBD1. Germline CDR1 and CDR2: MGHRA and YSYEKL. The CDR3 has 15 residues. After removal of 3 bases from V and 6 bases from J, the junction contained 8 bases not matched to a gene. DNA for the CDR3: TGCGCCAGCAGCCACATCCAGGGACAGAGCAATGAGCAGTTCTTC. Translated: CASSHIQGQSNEQFF.

The CDR3 bases are TGTGCCAGCAGCCCGGGGGGGGGACAACCCCGCACAGATACGCAGTATTTT. Encoded protein: CASSPGGGQPRTDTQYF. The chain carries TRBV5-4 and TRBJ2-3; TRBD2 aligns across 8 bases. Per germline, CDR1 SGHNT and CDR2 YYREEE (reference sequence). V lost 4 bases to trimming and J lost 1 base; unmatched junction nucleotides: 11. CDR3 length: 17 residues.

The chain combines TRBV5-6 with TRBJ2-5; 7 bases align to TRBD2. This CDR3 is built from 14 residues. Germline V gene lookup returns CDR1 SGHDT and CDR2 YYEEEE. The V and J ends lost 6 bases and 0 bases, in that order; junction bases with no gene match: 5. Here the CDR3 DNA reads TGTGCCAGCAACCCACTAGCGAACCAAGAGACCCAGTACTTC. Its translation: CASNPLANQETQYF.

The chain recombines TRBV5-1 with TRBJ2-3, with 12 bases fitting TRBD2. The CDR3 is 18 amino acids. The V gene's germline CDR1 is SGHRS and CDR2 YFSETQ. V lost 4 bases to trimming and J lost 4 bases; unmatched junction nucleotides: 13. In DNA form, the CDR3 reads TGCGCCAGCAGCCCGACCATGACTAGCGGGGGTGCATCAGATACGCAGTATTTT. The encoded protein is CASSPTMTSGGASDTQYF.

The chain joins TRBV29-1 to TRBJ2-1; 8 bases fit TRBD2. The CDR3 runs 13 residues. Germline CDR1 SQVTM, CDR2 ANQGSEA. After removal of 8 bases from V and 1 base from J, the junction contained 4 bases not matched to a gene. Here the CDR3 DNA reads TGCAGCACCGGGGGGGAGTCCTACAATGAGCAGTTCTTC. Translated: CSTGGESYNEQFF.

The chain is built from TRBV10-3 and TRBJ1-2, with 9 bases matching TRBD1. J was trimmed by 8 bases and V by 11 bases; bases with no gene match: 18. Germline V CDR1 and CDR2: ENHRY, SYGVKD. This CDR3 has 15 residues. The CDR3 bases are TGTGCCCCCTCCAGACAGGGGGTGCACCCAGGCGGCTACACCTTC. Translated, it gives CAPSRQGVHPGGYTF.

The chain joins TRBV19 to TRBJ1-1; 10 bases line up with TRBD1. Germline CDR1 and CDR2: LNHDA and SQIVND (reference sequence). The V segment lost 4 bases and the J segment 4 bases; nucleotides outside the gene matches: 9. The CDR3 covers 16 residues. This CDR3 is CASSTPGRQGATEAFF. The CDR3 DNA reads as TGTGCCAGTAGTACCCCGGGTCGACAGGGGGCCACTGAAGCTTTCTTT.

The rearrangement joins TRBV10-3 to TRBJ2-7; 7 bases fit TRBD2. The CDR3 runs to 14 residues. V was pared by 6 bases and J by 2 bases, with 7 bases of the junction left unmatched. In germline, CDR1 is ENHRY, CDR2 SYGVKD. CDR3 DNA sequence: TGTGCCATCAGCCGGGGCGGGACTACCTACGAGCAGTACTTC. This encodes CAISRGGTTYEQYF.

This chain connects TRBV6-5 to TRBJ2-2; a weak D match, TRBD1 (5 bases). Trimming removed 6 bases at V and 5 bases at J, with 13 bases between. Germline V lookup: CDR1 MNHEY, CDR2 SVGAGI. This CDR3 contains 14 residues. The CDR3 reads CASSPDRGTGELFF. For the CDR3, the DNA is TGTGCCAGCAGCCCGGATAGGGGTACCGGGGAGCTGTTTTTT.

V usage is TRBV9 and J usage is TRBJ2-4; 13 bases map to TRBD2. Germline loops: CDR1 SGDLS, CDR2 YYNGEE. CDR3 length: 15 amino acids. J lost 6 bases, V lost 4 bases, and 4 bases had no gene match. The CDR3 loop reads CASSPTSGGPNIQYF. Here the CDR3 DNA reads TGTGCCAGCAGCCCGACTAGCGGGGGGCCAAACATTCAGTACTTC.

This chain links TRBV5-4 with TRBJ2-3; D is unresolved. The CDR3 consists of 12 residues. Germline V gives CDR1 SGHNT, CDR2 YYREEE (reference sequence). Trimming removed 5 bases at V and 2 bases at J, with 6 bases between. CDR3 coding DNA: TGTGCCAGCAGTACTTCCACAGATACGCAGTATTTT. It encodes CASSTSTDTQYF.

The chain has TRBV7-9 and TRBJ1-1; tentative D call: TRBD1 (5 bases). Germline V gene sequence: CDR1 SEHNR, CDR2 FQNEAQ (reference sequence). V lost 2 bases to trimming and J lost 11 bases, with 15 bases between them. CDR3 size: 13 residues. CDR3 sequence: CASSLLLAGRAFF. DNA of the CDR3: TGTGCCAGCAGCTTACTTTTAGCGGGGCGGGCTTTCTTT.

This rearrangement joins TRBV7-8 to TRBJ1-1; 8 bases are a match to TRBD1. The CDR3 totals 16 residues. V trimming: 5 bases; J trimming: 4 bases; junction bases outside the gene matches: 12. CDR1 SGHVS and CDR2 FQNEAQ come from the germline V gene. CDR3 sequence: CASSRMAAGGRTEAFF. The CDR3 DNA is TGTGCCAGCAGCCGAATGGCCGCAGGGGGCCGCACTGAAGCTTTCTTT.